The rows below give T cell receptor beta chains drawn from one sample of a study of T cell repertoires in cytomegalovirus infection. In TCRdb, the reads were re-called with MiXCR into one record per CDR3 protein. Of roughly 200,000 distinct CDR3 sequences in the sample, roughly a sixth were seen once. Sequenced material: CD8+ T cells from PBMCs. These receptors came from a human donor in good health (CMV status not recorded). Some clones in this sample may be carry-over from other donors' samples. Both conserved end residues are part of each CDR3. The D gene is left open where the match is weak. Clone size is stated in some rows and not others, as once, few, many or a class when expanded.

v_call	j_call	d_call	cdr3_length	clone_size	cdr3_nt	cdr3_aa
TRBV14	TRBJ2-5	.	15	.	TGTGCCAGCAGCCAAGACTTCGACCCCCAAGAGACCCAGTACTTC	CASSQDFDPQETQYF
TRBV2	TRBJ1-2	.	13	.	TGTGCCAGCAGTGAAGGGCCCAGAGAAGGCTACACCTTC	CASSEGPREGYTF
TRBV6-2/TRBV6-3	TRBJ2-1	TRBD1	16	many	TGTGCCAGCTATTCTGCTGGGGACAGGGCTGACAATGAGCAGTTCTTC	CASYSAGDRADNEQFF
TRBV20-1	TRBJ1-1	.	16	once	TGCAGTGCTAGAGATCTCGGGGACCCTGTGAACACTGAAGCTTTCTTT	CSARDLGDPVNTEAFF
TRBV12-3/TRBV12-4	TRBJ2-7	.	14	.	TGTGCCAGCAGTCCCCGGGCATACGCCTACGAGCAGTACTTC	CASSPRAYAYEQYF
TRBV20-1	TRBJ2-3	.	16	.	TGCAGTGCTAGAGATGACCACAGAAGCCAAGTAAATACGCAGTATTTT	CSARDDHRSQVNTQYF
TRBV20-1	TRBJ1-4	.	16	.	TGCAGTGCTAGAGATAAACAGGGATCAACTAATGAAAAACTGTTTTTT	CSARDKQGSTNEKLFF
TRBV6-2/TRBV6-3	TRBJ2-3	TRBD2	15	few	TGTGCCAGCAGTACCTTAGCGGGGATCACAGATACGCAGTATTTT	CASSTLAGITDTQYF
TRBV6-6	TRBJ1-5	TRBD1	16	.	TGTGCCAGCAGTTACCCGGGACAGGGCGGCGATCAGCCCCAGCATTTT	CASSYPGQGGDQPQHF
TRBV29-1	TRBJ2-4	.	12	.	TGCAGCGTTGTTCGGGGTTCGGACATTCAGTACTTC	CSVVRGSDIQYF
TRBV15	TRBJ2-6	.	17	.	TGTGCCACCAGCTCCCCTCAGGGGAGCTCTGGGGCCAACGTCCTGACTTTC	CATSSPQGSSGANVLTF
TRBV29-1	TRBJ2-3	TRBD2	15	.	TGCAGCGTACGGGGACTAGCGGGTGTCACAGATACGCAGTATTTT	CSVRGLAGVTDTQYF
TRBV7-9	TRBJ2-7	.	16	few	TGTGCCAGCAGCTTAGCGGGGGGGGCTGGGGCCTACGAGCAGTACTTC	CASSLAGGAGAYEQYF
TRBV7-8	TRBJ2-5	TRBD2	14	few	TGTGCCAGCAGAACCCTAGCGGGTGGCAAGACCCAGTACTTC	CASRTLAGGKTQYF
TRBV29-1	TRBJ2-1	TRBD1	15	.	TGCAGCGTTGCCATGGACAGGGCAAGTTCGGATGAGCAGTTCTTC	CSVAMDRASSDEQFF
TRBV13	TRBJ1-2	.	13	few	TGTGCCAGCAGCTTAGTAGCTAACTATGGCTACACCTTC	CASSLVANYGYTF
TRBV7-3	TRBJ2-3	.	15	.	TGTGCCAGCAGCTTCGGGGTTCTCCAAGCAGATACGCAGTATTTT	CASSFGVLQADTQYF
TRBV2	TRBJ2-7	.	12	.	TGTGCCAGCCGGGGGGCCTCATCCGAGCAGTACTTC	CASRGASSEQYF
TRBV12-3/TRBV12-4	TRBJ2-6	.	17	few	TGTGCCAGCAGTTTAACCGGGAAGGCCTCTGGGGCCAACGTCCTGACTTTC	CASSLTGKASGANVLTF
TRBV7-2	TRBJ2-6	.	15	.	TGTGCCAGCAGCCCGACTCGCTTTGGGGCCAACGTCCTGACTTTC	CASSPTRFGANVLTF
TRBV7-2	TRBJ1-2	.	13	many	TGTGCCAGCAGCTTAGGGCTGTCTTATGGCTACACCTTC	CASSLGLSYGYTF
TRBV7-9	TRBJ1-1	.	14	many	TGTGCCAGCAGCTTACCGGGGATGAACACTGAAGCTTTCTTT	CASSLPGMNTEAFF
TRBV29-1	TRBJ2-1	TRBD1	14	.	TGCAGCTTTTATACGGGACAGACCTACAATGAGCAGTTCTTC	CSFYTGQTYNEQFF
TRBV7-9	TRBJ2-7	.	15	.	TGTGCCAGCAGCCCCCGGGACCCTCCTCCGGACGAGCAGTACTTC	CASSPRDPPPDEQYF
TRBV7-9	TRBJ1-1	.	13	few	TGTGCCAGCAGGGGACCTATGAACACTGAAGCTTTCTTT	CASRGPMNTEAFF
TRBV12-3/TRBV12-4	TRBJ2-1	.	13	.	TGTGCCAGCAGTTTACTAGTAGGTAATGAGCAGTTCTTC	CASSLLVGNEQFF
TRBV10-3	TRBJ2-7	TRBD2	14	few	TGTGCCATCAGTGAGACTAGCGGGGTCTACGAGCAGTACTTC	CAISETSGVYEQYF
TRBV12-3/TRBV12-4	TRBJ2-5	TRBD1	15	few	TGTGCCAGCAGCGGGATCCGGGACAGGGGTGAGACCCAGTACTTC	CASSGIRDRGETQYF
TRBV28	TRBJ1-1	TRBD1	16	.	TGTGCCAGCAGTTTCCCCCGGACAGGGGGGAACATTGAAGCTTTCTTT	CASSFPRTGGNIEAFF
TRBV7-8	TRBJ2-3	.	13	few	TGTGCCAGCAGCTCGAGACTAATAGATACGCAGTATTTT	CASSSRLIDTQYF
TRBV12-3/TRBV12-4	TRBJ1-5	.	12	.	TGTGCCAGCAGTCCCACAATGGTGACCCAGCATTTT	CASSPTMVTQHF
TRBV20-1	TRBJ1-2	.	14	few	TGCAGTGCTCTCCCTCCGACAGCTAACTATGGCTACACCTTC	CSALPPTANYGYTF
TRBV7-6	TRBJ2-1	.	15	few	TGTGCCAGCAGCTTGCCTACCGGGGCGTACAATGAGCAGTTCTTC	CASSLPTGAYNEQFF
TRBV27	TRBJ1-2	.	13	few	TGTGCCAGCAGTTTCGCTACAGGGCATGGCTACACCTTC	CASSFATGHGYTF
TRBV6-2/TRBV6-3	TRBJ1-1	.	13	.	TGTGCCAGCAGTTACTCTACTAAAACTGAAGCTTTCTTT	CASSYSTKTEAFF
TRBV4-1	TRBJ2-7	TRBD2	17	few	TGCGCCAGCAGCTACTCCCTACTAGCGGAGCGATATTACGAGCAGTACTTC	CASSYSLLAERYYEQYF
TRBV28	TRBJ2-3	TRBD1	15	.	TGTGCCAGCAGTCCACGGGACAGCGGCACAGATACGCAGTATTTT	CASSPRDSGTDTQYF
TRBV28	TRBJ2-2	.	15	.	TGTGCCAGCAGTTCCTCTTTAGTGAACACCGGGGAGCTGTTTTTT	CASSSSLVNTGELFF
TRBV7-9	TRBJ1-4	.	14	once	TGTGCCAGCAGCTTAGGGACAGAACCTGAAAAACTGTTTTTT	CASSLGTEPEKLFF
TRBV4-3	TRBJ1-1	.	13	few	TGCGCCAGCAGCCAAGATCCGAGGACTGAAGCTTTCTTT	CASSQDPRTEAFF
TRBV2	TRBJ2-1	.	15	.	TGTGCCAGCAGTGGAGCAGGGGGGGCTTTCAATGAGCAGTTCTTC	CASSGAGGAFNEQFF
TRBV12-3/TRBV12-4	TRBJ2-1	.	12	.	TGTGCCAGCACTCAGAGCGGGAATGAGCAGTTCTTC	CASTQSGNEQFF